Given below is one T cell receptor beta chain in context. This clone was seen only a few times. It lacks a known antigen. One base away there is no much larger clone; base qualities are not given. The library relied on the immunoSEQ multiplex PCR assay. A mixture of 60 forward primers for TCR Vbeta segments and 13 reverse primers for TCR Jbeta segments was used in the multiplex PCR. The CDR3 region of rearranged TCR beta genes was amplified from genomic DNA with a multiplex PCR assay. The amplified TCR beta libraries were sequenced on the Illumina HiSeq System as 87-base-pair reads. The paper's processing steps were these. Across the 600 to 700 repertoires, a later analysis counted roughly 84 million unique TCR beta chains, 8.5 million to 12 million of which were shared by at least two donors. A nearest-neighbor algorithm error-corrected the raw reads and collapsed the reads into unique sequences, merging closely related sequences to remove PCR and sequencing errors. To assign V, D and J gene segments, CDR3 sequences were aligned to IMGT reference sequences. For a sequence to be retained, a match of at least six nucleotides was required to both a V gene segment and a J gene segment. Rearrangements were classified as productive when the CDR3 lacked stop codons and remained in frame with V and J, and all other rearrangements were classified as non-productive. CDR3 was defined according to IMGT convention as the region running from the second conserved V-encoded cysteine to the conserved J-encoded phenylalanine. The earlier analysis of roughly 590 of the donors excluded any sequence lacking an unambiguous match to a single V gene segment. An earlier analysis of a few hundred of the donors called V segments functional above 56.7% productive rearrangements and segregating when the between-donor standard deviation exceeded 5%. A statistical classification framework was developed to diagnose cytomegalovirus status using the catalog of TCR beta chain sequences. V and J gene assignment, in a later analysis, came from comparing TCR nucleotide sequences with IMGT/GENE-DB human TR gene sequences. Using the TCRdist pipeline, a later analysis assigned CDR3 sequences along with most-parsimonious VDJ recombination scenarios. A later analysis defined each TCR beta chain by its CDR3 amino acid sequence plus V-gene family, and excluded reads lacking a unique V-gene family. To address suspected cross-contamination and a sequencing artifact, a later analysis removed roughly 640 highly shared, low-generation-probability nucleotide sequences. In a later analysis, a clonal expansion index for each public chain was calculated from normalized within-repertoire ranks of inferred template counts. In a later analysis, generation probabilities were computed with a VDJ recombination model fitted to out-of-frame rearrangements, and the resulting probabilities were checked against IGoR. In a later analysis, hypergeometric tests were used to score TCR-TCR, TCR-HLA and TCR-CMV co-occurrence, with a repertoire-size bias correction applied to TCR pairs. A later analysis estimated false discovery rates by permuting HLA or CMV assignments 20 times. A later analysis grouped co-occurring TCRs with DBSCAN, adding TCRdist sequence similarity when clustering within HLA-allele-positive subsets. Co-occurrence clustering excluded repertoires with fewer than 30,000 or more than 120,000 public chains, plus five with anomalous nucleotide sharing. The table comes from immuneACCESS by way of TCRdb, which keeps in-frame sequences with V and J called. Part of the clones is missing from these tables; in studies checked, under half for an unresolved V gene and the rest for unknown reasons. V and J calls and clone size are those listed in that table; D and trimming were worked out from the DNA. Recorded for this sample are 160,000 or so clones; approximately 76% of them occurred a single time. 1.2% to 1.5% of the sample rests with the top ten.

The source of the sample is a study of cytomegalovirus exposure and HLA in healthy donors (dated by TCRdb to 2015 to 2018). For the wider study: An earlier analysis of some 550 of the donors reported about 250 Gb of sequence data and more than 90 million unique TCR beta sequences from 150 million to 200 million T cells. An early release covering 550 to 650 HLA-typed donors comprised about 300 gigabases of sequencing data and roughly 85 million unique TCR sequences. Among the approximately 400 genotyped donors, around 79% belonged to the genetic ancestry cluster associated with self-reported Caucasian donors. The study aimed to test whether cataloging public T cell receptors could reveal signatures of past pathogen exposure. The T cell repertoires of 666 subjects were profiled by immunosequencing and related to cytomegalovirus serostatus. Along with the approximately 700-subject first cohort, a separate validation cohort of some 130 different subjects was used. High-throughput TCR immunosequencing, statistical association of individual TCRs with disease status, and machine learning were combined to predict cytomegalovirus infection status. In a later analysis, previously published TCR beta repertoires from about 670 donors were re-analyzed and high-resolution HLA genotyping was added so that TCR occurrence patterns could be studied. In the later analysis, no new phenotypic data were used to find candidate immune exposures; instead, reliance was placed on TCR beta sequences and their occurrence across donors. An earlier analysis of 500 to 750 of the donors applied high-throughput TCR beta sequencing to assess whether each TCR beta V gene segment acted as functional or pseudogenic. Alongside the repertoire data, information on donor age, sex, ethnicity and CMV serostatus was compiled. A later genetic analysis took genome-wide SNP genotypes for about 65% of the 666 donors and used that subset as a discovery cohort. Every repertoire in the discovery cohort had been generated on one and the same sequencing platform. HLA typing covered class I and class II loci at four-digit resolution. Typing coverage differed by locus: A, B, C, DRB1 and DQB1 were typed in roughly 620-630 donors, DQA1 in about 500, DPA1 in some 600, and DPB1 in roughly 450. Five DR-DQ haplotypes were handled as single units for association and clustering, since linkage in the cohort was strong. On average, around 200,000 unique TCR beta nucleotide sequences were sequenced per donor among more than 350 genotyped donors of the cohort, with roughly 19% of those sequences being non-productive.

The cohort comprised 710 or so healthy bone marrow donors. Cohort members were all nominally healthy when sampled, although unrecorded immune exposures were likely present. The donor was CMV seronegative and was included in the group of a few hundred seronegative cohort members. A peripheral blood sample was collected from each donor, and TCR beta sequencing was performed on peripheral blood mononuclear cells. The Qiagen DNeasy Blood Extraction Kit was used to extract genomic DNA from the blood cell samples. CDR1 and CDR2 were assigned from the germline V gene as SGHDT and YYEEEE. The CDR3 covers 14 residues, taking in both the cysteine and the phenylalanine. The DNA shown is the 42-base CDR3, in frame from base 1. V drops 1 base and J drops 0 bases, leaving 5 bases in between. Results and caveats for the whole study, not just this receptor: The presence/absence analyses assumed that sequencing depth was roughly uniform across donors, and that assumption may not be true. Specific HLA alleles were associated with 15,000 to 20,000 TCR beta sequences at a false discovery rate of 0.05 in a later analysis. In a later analysis, the rate of TCR association differed among HLA loci, with DRB1 alleles having the most associated TCRs and HLA-C alleles having the fewest. A later analysis reported that several top co-occurrence clusters appeared linked to parvovirus B19, influenza, CMV and Epstein-Barr virus. Cytomegalovirus status was reported to be diagnosed by the classifier with high specificity and sensitivity in both the original and validation cohorts. HLA typing was unavailable for some donors at each locus, so association tests used only the typed subset. A later analysis found that HLA-associated TCR beta chains were more clonally expanded and had lower generation probabilities than equally common non-associated chains. The authors suggested that the approach could potentially be extended to other disease states and immunological phenotypes. A further reported finding was that TCR beta sequences accurately predicted the HLA-A and HLA-B alleles for most subjects in the first cohort. A group of highly shared sequence variants was considered likely to be a technical artifact of the sequencing pipeline. Seventeen rarely observed V segments, including chromosome 9 orphons, were excluded from the earlier analysis of about 500 of the donors because counts were too low. Correlated functional status among segregating V segments might reflect linkage disequilibrium, but an unknown experimental factor could not be ruled out. While some public TCRs were present in many individuals, most TCR sequences turned up only very rarely across donors. An earlier analysis of approximately 500 of the donors showed that most TCR beta V segments appeared in productive rearrangements either about 87% or about 30% of the time, which broadly matched IMGT annotations. When HLA alleles, especially DR and DQ, strongly co-occurred, TCR associations were difficult to assign to individual alleles. In a later genetic analysis, fewer N-insertions in productive TCRs were reported among donors in an Asian-associated ancestry cluster than the roughly 640-donor mean. Three of the identified cytomegalovirus-associated TCR beta chains were confirmed in vitro to be specific for cytomegalovirus antigens. Some IMGT-functional V segments, including TRBV6-2 and TRBV6-3, could not be told apart with the 87-base-pair reads, so those segments were excluded. The cohort was sequenced for TCR beta chains only, and without alpha or paired-chain data the features that could be detected were limited. Immune exposure information for the cohort was limited to CMV serostatus. A total of some 180 TCR beta chains were listed by the study as associated with cytomegalovirus. In a later genetic analysis, a missense DCLRE1C variant was associated with V-gene and J-gene trimming of TCR beta chains, and the association was replicated in an independent cohort. According to a later analysis, most CMV-associated TCR beta chains appeared to be HLA-restricted, and the HLA associations seemed to be driven largely by CMV exposure.

This receptor chain uses TRBV5-6 and TRBJ2-4; no D segment can be confidently identified. The clonotype was recovered from a man in his sixties in good health and CMV-seronegative. Sequencing was done on a sample of PBMCs. The nucleotide sequence is TGTGCCAGCAGCTTGTTATTAGCCAAAAACATTCAGTACTTC. It encodes CASSLLLAKNIQYF.